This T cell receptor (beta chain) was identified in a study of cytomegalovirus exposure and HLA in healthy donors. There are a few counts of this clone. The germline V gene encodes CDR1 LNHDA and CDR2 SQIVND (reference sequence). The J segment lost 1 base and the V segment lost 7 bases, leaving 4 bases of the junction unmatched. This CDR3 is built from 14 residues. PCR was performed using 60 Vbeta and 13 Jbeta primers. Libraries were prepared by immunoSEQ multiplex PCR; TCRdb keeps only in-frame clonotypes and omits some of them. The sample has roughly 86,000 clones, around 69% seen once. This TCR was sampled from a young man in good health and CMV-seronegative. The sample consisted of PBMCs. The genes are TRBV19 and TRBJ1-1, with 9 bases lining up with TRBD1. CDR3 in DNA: TGTGCCAGTACTTTGGACAGGGGGAACACTGAAGCTTTCTTT. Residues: CASTLDRGNTEAFF. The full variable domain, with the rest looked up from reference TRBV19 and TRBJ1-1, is DGGITQSPKYLFRKEGQNVTLSCEQNLNHDAMYWYRQDPGQGLRLIYYSQIVNDFQKGDIAEGYSVSREKKESFPLTVTSAQKNPTAFYLCASTLDRGNTEAFFGQGTRLTVV.